The clone carrying this T cell receptor (beta chain) was counted a few times. What it recognizes is unknown. Measured with immunoSEQ multiplex PCR; TCRdb has only the in-frame clones, and not every one. The sample records around 200,000 clones, just over 85% being singletons. The data derive from a study of cytomegalovirus exposure and HLA in healthy donors. Overall study results and limits: Reported results showed that the classifier diagnosed cytomegalovirus status with high specificity and sensitivity.

This CDR3 has 13 residues. The V gene's germline CDR1 is MRHNA and CDR2 SNTAGT. With 6 bases clipped from V and 10 bases from J, the junction kept 6 bases outside the gene matches. The source is a woman aged 18 to 35 in good health and CMV-seronegative. The sample consisted of PBMCs. The V call is TRBV6-4, the J call TRBJ2-1; 10 nucleotides align to TRBD1. CDR3: CASSGTGVEEQFF. CDR3 DNA sequence: TGTGCCAGCAGCGGGACAGGGGTTGAGGAGCAGTTCTTC.